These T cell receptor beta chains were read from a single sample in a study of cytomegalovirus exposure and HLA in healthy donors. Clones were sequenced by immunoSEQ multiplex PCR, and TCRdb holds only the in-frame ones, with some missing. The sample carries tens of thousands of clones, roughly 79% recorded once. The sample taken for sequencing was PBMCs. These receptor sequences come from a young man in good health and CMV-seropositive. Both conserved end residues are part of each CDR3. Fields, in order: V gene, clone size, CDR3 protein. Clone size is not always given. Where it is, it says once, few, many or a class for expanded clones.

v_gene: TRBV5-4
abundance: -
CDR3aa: CASSRDRGSSYEQYF

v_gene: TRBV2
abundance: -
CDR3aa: CASSESSWLAGDGKTDTQYF

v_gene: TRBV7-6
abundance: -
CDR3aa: CATHRGETQYF

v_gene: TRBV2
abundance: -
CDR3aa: CASKIEAVNSYEQYF

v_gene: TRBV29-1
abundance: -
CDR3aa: CSVEDGQGGETQYF

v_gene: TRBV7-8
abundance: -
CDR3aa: CASSLAPGLGETQYF

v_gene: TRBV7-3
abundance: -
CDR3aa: CASSFRAKGEAFF

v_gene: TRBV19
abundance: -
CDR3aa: CASTPTHPPGKLFF

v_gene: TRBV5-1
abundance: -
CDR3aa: CASSPGQVAGEAFF

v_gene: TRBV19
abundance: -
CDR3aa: CASSTPRTGPTYEQYF

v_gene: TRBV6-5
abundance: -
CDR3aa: CASSYSAYTGELFF

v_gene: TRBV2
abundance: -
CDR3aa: CASSSPGTGGVQPQHF

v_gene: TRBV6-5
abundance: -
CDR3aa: CASRPQGVGNQPQHF

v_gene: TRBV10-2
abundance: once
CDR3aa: CASSDPGASGTYEQYF

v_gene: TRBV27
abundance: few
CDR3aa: CASSFQGAGWGYTF

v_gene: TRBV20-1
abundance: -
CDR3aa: CSAQAEKLFF

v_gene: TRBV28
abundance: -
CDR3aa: CASSQQETQYF

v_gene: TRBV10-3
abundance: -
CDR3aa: CAIRRLAGSTDTQYF

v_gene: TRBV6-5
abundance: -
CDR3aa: CASSYWIGWEQYF

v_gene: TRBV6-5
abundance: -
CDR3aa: CASSWGQSYEQYF

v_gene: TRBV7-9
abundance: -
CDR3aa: CASSPLAGVNGEQFF

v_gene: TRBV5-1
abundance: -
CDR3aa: CASSDYGQGGSGANVLTF

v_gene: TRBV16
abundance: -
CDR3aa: CASSQGRLGEKLFF

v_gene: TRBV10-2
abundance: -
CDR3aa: CASSLGPEETQYF

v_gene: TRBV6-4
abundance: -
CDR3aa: CASSEWALGNQPQHF

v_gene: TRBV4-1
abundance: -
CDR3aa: CASSQTGGRFEQYF

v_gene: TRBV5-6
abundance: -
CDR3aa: CASSSGYRQPQHF

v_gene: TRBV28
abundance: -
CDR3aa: CASSLTPPAGPSGFF

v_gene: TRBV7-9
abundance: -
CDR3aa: CASRGGRSTYNEQFF

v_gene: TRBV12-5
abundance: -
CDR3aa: CASGLDITGGGTEAFF

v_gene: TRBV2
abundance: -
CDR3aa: CASSLVPGLAGEQFF

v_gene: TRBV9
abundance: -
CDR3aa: CASSATGDSGNTIYF

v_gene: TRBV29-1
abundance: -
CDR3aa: CSVAAGQLELFF

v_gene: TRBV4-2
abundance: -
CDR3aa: CASSQGSFRRAYNEQFF

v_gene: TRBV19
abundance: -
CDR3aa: CASGTDSYEQYF

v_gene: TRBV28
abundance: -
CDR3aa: CASALLSGYEQYF

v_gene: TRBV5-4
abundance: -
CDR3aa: CASSLETATNEKLFF

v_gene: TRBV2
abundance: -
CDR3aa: CASKGNQGLPGELFF

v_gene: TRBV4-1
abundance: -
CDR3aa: CASSPVTSGRGADTQYF

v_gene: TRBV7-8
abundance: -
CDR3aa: CASSSGSLAYEQYF

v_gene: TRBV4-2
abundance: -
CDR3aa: CASSHQLAATDTQYF